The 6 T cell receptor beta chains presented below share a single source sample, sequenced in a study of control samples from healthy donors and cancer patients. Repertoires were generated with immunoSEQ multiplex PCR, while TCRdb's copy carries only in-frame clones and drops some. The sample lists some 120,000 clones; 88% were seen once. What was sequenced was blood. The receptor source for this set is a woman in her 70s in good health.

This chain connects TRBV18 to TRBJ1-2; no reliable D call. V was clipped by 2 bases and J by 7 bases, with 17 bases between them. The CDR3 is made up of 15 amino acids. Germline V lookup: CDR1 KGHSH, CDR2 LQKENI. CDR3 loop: CASSPVSPRSGGYTF. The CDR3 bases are TGTGCCAGCTCACCAGTCTCGCCTCGATCGGGTGGCTACACCTTC.

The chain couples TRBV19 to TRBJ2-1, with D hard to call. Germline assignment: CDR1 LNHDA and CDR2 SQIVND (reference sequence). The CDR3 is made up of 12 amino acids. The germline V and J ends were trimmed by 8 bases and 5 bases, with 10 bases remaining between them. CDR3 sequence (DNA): TGTGCCAGTGCTAGATTAAACAATGAGCAGTTCTTC. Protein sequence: CASARLNNEQFF. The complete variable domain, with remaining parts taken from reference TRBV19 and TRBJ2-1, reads DGGITQSPKYLFRKEGQNVTLSCEQNLNHDAMYWYRQDPGQGLRLIYYSQIVNDFQKGDIAEGYSVSREKKESFPLTVTSAQKNPTAFYLCASARLNNEQFFGPGTRLTVL.

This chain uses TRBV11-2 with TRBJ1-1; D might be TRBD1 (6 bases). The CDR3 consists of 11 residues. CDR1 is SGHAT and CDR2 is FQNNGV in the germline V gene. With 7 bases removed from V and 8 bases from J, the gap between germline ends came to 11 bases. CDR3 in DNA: TGTGCCAGCAACTACAGGGCCGAAGCTTTCTTT. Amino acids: CASNYRAEAFF.

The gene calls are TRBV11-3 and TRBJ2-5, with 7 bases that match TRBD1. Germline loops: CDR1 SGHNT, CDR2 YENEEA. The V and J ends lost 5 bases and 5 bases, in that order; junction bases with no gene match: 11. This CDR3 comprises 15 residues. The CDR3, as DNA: TGTGCCAGCAGCCCGTCAACAGGGGAACTGGAGACCCAGTACTTC. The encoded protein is CASSPSTGELETQYF. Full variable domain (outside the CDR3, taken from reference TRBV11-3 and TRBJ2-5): EAGVVQSPRYKIIEKKQPVAFWCNPISGHNTLYWYLQNLGQGPELLIRYENEEAVDDSQLPKDRFSAERLKGVDSTLKIQPAELGDSAVYLCASSPSTGELETQYFGPGTRLLVL.

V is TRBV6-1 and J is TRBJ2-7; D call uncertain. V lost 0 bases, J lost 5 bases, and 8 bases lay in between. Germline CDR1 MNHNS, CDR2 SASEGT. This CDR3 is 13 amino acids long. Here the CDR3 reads CASSEAVQNEQYF. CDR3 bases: TGTGCCAGCAGTGAAGCGGTGCAGAACGAGCAGTACTTC.

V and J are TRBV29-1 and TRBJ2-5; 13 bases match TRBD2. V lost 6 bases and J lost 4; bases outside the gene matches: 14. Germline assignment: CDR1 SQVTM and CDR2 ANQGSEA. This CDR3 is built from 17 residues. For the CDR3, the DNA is TGCAGCGTGGGTTACCATACTAGCGGGGGGGCCGGAGAGACCCAGTACTTC. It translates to CSVGYHTSGGAGETQYF.